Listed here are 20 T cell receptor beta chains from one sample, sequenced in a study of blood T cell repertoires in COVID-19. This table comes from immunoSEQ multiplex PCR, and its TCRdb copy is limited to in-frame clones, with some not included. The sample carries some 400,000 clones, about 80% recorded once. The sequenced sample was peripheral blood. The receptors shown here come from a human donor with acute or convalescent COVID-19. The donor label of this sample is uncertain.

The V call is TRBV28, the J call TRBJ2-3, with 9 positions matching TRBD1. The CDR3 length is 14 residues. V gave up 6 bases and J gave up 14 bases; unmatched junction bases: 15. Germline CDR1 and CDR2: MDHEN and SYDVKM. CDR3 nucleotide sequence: TGTGCCAGCAGCTCGGGACAGGGTAAAGGTTCCGGGTATTTT. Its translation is CASSSGQGKGSGYF.

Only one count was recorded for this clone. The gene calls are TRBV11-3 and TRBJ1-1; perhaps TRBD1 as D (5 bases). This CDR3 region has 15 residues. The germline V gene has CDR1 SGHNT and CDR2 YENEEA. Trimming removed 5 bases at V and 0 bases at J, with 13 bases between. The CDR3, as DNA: TGTGCCAGCAGCCCAGGCGGACAAATGAACACTGAAGCTTTCTTT. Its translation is CASSPGGQMNTEAFF. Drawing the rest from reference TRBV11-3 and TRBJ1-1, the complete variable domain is EAGVVQSPRYKIIEKKQPVAFWCNPISGHNTLYWYLQNLGQGPELLIRYENEEAVDDSQLPKDRFSAERLKGVDSTLKIQPAELGDSAVYLCASSPGGQMNTEAFFGQGTRLTVV.

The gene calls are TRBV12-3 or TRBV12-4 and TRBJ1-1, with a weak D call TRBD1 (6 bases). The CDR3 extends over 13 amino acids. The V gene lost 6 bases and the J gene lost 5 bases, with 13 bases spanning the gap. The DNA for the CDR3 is TGTGCCAGCAGGGACAGCGGTAGGACTGAAGCTTTCTTT. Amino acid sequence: CASRDSGRTEAFF.

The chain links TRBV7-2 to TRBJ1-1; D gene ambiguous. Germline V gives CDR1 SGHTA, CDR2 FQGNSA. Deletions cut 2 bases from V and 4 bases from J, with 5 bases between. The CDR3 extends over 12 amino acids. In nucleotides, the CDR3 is TGTGCCAGCAGCTTACTGGCCACTGAAGCTTTCTTT. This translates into CASSLLATEAFF.

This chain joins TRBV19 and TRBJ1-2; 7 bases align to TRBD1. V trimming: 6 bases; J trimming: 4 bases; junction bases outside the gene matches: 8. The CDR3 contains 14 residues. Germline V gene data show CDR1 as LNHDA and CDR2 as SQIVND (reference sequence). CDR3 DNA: TGTGCCAGTAGGGGACAGCCGACCCCCTATGGCTACACCTTC. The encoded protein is CASRGQPTPYGYTF.

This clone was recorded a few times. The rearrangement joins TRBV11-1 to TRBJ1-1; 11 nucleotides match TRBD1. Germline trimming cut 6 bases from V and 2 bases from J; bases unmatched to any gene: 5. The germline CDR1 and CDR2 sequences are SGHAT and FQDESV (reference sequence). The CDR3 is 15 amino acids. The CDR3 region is CASRAGQGANTEAFF. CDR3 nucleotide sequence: TGTGCCAGCAGGGCCGGACAGGGGGCAAACACTGAAGCTTTCTTT.

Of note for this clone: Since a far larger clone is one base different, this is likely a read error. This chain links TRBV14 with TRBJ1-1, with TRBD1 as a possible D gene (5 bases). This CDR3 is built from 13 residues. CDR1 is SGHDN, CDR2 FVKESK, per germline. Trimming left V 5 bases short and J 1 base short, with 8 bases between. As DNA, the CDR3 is TGTGCCAGCAGCGTGGGGGGGAACACTGAAGCTTTCTTT. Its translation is CASSVGGNTEAFF.

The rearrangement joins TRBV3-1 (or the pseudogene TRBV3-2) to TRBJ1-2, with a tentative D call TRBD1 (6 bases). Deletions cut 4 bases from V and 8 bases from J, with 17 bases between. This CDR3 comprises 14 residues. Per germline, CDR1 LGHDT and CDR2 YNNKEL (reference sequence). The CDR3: CASSPNRDSSGYTF. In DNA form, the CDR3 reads TGTGCCAGCAGCCCTAACAGGGATTCCAGCGGCTACACCTTC.

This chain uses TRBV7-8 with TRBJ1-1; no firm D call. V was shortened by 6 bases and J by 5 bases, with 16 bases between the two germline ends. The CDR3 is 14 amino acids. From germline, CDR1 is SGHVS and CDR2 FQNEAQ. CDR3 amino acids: CASSSGGVWTEAFF. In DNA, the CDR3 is TGTGCCAGCAGTTCCGGCGGGGTATGGACTGAAGCTTTCTTT.

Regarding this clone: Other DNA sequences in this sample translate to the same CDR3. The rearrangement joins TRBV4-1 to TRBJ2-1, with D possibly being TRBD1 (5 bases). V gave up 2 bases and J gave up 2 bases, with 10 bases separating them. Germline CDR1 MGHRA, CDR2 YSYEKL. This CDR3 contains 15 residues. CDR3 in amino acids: CASSQSRDTYNEQFF. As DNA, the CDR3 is TGCGCCAGCAGCCAATCCAGGGATACCTACAATGAGCAGTTCTTC.

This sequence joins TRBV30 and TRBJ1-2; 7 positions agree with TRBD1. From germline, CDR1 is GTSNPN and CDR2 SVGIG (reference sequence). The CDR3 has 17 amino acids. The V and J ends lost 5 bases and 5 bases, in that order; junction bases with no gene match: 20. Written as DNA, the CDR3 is TGTGCCTGGGGACCTTATGGGACAGTACGTTCGGGGTATGGCTACACCTTC. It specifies CAWGPYGTVRSGYGYTF.

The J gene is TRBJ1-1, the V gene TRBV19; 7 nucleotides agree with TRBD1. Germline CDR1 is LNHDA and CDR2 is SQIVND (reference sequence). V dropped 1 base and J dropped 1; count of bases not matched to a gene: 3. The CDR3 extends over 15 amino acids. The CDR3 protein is CASSIGQGWNTEAFF. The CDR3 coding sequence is TGTGCCAGTAGTATAGGACAGGGATGGAACACTGAAGCTTTCTTT.

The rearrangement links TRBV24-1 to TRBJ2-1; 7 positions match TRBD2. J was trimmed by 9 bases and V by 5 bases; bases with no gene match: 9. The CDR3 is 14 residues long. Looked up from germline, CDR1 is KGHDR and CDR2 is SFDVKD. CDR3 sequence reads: CATSVGGRAGEQFF. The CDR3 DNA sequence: TGTGCCACCAGTGTGGGGGGGAGGGCCGGTGAGCAGTTCTTC.

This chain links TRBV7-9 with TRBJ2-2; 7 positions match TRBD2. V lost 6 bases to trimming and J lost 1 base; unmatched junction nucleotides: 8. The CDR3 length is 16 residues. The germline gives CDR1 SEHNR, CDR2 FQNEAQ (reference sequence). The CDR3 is CASRLGLTKNTGELFF. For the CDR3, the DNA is TGTGCCAGCAGATTGGGACTAACAAAGAACACCGGGGAGCTGTTTTTT.

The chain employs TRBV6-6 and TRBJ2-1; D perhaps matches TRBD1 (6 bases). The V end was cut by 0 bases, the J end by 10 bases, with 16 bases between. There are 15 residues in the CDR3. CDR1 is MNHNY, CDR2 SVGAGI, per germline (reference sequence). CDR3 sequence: CASSYSKGVAGEQFF. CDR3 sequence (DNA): TGTGCCAGCAGTTACTCGAAGGGGGTAGCAGGGGAGCAGTTCTTC.

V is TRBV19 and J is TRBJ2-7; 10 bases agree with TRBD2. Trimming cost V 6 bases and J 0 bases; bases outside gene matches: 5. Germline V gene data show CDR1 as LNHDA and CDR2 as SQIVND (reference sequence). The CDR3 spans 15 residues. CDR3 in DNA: TGTGCCAGTAGCTACCGGACTAGCGGCTCCTACGAGCAGTACTTC. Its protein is CASSYRTSGSYEQYF. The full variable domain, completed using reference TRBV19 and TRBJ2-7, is DGGITQSPKYLFRKEGQNVTLSCEQNLNHDAMYWYRQDPGQGLRLIYYSQIVNDFQKGDIAEGYSVSREKKESFPLTVTSAQKNPTAFYLCASSYRTSGSYEQYFGPGTRLTVT.

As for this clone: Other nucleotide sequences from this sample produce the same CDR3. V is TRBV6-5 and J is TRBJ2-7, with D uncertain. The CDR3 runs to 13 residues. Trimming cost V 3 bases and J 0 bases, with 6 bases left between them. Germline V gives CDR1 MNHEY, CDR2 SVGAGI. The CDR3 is CASSYKSSYEQYF. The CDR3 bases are TGTGCCAGCAGTTATAAGAGCTCCTACGAGCAGTACTTC.

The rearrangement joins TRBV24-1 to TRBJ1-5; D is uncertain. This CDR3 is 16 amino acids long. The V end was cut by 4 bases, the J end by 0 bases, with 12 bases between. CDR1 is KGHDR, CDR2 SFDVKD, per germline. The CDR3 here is CATSDPSPLSNQPQHF. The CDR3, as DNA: TGTGCCACCAGTGACCCCTCCCCCCTTAGCAATCAGCCCCAGCATTTT.

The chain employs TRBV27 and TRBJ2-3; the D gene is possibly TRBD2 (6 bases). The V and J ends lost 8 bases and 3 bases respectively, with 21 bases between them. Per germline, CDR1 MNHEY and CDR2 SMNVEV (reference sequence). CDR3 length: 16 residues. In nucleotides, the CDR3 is TGTGCCAGCCGAGTTCGGGCTAGCGAGAAGACAGATACGCAGTATTTT. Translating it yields CASRVRASEKTDTQYF.

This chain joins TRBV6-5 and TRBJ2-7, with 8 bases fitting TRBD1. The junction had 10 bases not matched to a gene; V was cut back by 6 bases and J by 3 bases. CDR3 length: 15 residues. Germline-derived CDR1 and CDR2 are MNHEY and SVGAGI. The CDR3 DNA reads TGTGCCAGCAGACCCTTCCGGGACAGGCGCTACGAGCAGTACTTC. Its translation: CASRPFRDRRYEQYF.